The subject of this entry is one TCR beta chain. Original methodology: Nucleated cell counts were estimated from reference gene primer amplification. Clones were read by immunoSEQ multiplex PCR, and TCRdb kept only the in-frame ones, dropping some. V and J calls and clone size are given by that table; D and trimming were obtained from the DNA. The data contain 350,000 to 450,000 clones, 89% of them singletons. The data were taken from a study of blood T cell repertoires in COVID-19. Study in general: Sample material is recorded as cDNA or gDNA derived from T cells, B-cell-depleted T cells, or PBMCs.

The sample was peripheral blood. The sequence was collected from a man aged 35-49 years with acute or convalescent COVID-19.

The CDR3 protein is CASSQDLTGEANYGYTF. The CDR3 coding sequence is TGCGCCAGCAGCCAAGATCTAACGGGGGAGGCTAACTATGGCTACACCTTC. J is TRBJ1-2 and V is TRBV4-3, with D tentatively TRBD1 (5 bases). The germline V and J ends were trimmed by 0 bases and 0 bases, with 14 bases remaining between them. Germline V lookup: CDR1 LGHNA, CDR2 YSLEER. This CDR3 has 17 residues.